One sample yielded the 27 T cell receptor beta chains listed below, sequenced in a study of neoadjuvant nivolumab and ipilimumab in lung cancer. Produced via immunoSEQ multiplex PCR; TCRdb's table is partial and in-frame only. This sample carries about 27,000 clones, about 75% of them seen once, and the ten largest clones take roughly 18%. This specimen consisted of tumor tissue, obtained after neoadjuvant nivolumab, alone or with ipilimumab, at or shortly before surgery. The receptors were gathered from an adult with non-small cell lung cancer.

A remark on this clone: This same CDR3 is encoded by further DNA sequences in the sample. The chain couples TRBV2 to TRBJ1-1, with D unclear. The germline gives CDR1 SNHLY, CDR2 FYNNEI. This CDR3 contains 13 residues. V dropped 1 base and J dropped 1 base, with 4 bases sitting between them. In nucleotides, the CDR3 is TGTGCCAGCAGTGAAGTCGAGAACACTGAAGCTTTCTTT. This gives the protein CASSEVENTEAFF.

CDR3 amino acids: CASSESGGSTEAFF. CDR3 DNA sequence: TGTGCCAGCAGTGAATCGGGCGGATCCACTGAAGCTTTCTTT. J is TRBJ1-1 and V is TRBV25-1; D not certain. V shed 1 base and J shed 4 bases, with 10 bases lying between them. The CDR3 sequence is 14 residues long. Germline assignment: CDR1 MGHDK and CDR2 SYGVNS.

The rearrangement uses TRBV13 and TRBJ1-2; D is unresolved. V gave up 0 bases and J gave up 8 bases, with 10 bases separating them. CDR1 and CDR2 from the germline V gene are PRHDT and FYEKMQ (reference sequence). The CDR3 contains 13 residues. CDR3 region: CASSLGAGIGYTF. CDR3 DNA sequence: TGTGCCAGCAGCTTAGGGGCGGGTATCGGCTACACCTTC.

The V call is TRBV4-2, the J call TRBJ2-7, with 12 positions matching TRBD2. The CDR3 is 15 residues long. The trim removed 5 bases at V and 3 bases at J, leaving 5 bases unmatched. Per germline, CDR1 LGHNA and CDR2 YNFKEQ. CDR3 loop: CASSVTSGGIYEQYF. The CDR3 DNA follows: TGTGCCAGCAGCGTTACTAGCGGGGGGATCTACGAGCAGTACTTC.

This clone was detected a few times. The V call is TRBV5-1, the J call TRBJ1-1; weak D call: TRBD1 (5 bases). The CDR3 extends over 15 amino acids. Trimming took off 3 bases at V and 1 base at J, with 13 bases between the two ends. Germline CDR1 and CDR2: SGHRS and YFSETQ. The CDR3 reads CASSSADRKNTEAFF. The CDR3 coding sequence is TGCGCCAGCAGCTCGGCAGACAGAAAGAACACTGAAGCTTTCTTT.

The chain links TRBV5-6 to TRBJ1-1, with D unclear. This CDR3 contains 14 residues. CDR1 and CDR2 from the germline V gene are SGHDT and YYEEEE. Deletions cut 4 bases from V and 5 bases from J, with 15 bases between. As DNA, the CDR3 is TGTGCCAGCAGCCCGGATCCCACGGGGACTGAAGCTTTCTTT. It encodes CASSPDPTGTEAFF.

This chain joins TRBV5-4 and TRBJ1-4; maybe TRBD1 (5 bases). The CDR3 runs to 16 residues. CDR1 is SGHNT, CDR2 YYREEE, per germline (reference sequence). Trimming removed 4 bases from V and 0 bases from J, with 13 bases in between. This chain's CDR3 is CASSRAGPATNEKLFF. As DNA, the CDR3 is TGTGCCAGCAGCAGGGCGGGACCAGCAACTAATGAAAAACTGTTTTTT.

The chain has TRBV5-6 and TRBJ2-7, with TRBD1 identical over 9 bases. CDR1 and CDR2 from the germline V gene are SGHDT and YYEEEE. CDR3 length: 15 amino acids. Germline trimming cut 4 bases from V and 6 bases from J; bases unmatched to any gene: 11. The CDR3 DNA reads as TGTGCCAGCAGCATCGGGACAGGGTATGGGGGCGAGCAGTACTTC. This gives the protein CASSIGTGYGGEQYF. The complete variable domain, with remaining parts taken from reference TRBV5-6 and TRBJ2-7, reads DAGVTQSPTHLIKTRGQQVTLRCSPKSGHDTVSWYQQALGQGPQFIFQYYEEEERQRGNFPDRFSGHQFPNYSSELNVNALLLGDSALYLCASSIGTGYGGEQYFGPGTRLTVT.

Note on this clone: Its ends do not fully match the called genes, so a read error is possible. The chain employs TRBV7-7 and TRBJ2-5, with 8 positions matching TRBD1. Germline V lookup: CDR1 SSHAT, CDR2 FNYEAQ (reference sequence). The CDR3 runs 16 residues. The CDR3 coding sequence is TGTGCTAGCAGCGTGGACAGGGAAGGAAGTAGAGAGACCCAGTACTTC. As protein: CASSVDREGSRETQYF.

The J gene is TRBJ1-1, the V gene TRBV19; TRBD1 aligns across 8 bases. Germline V gives CDR1 LNHDA, CDR2 SQIVND (reference sequence). The junction had 5 bases not matched to a gene; V was cut back by 8 bases and J by 3 bases. CDR3 length: 13 residues. CDR3 residues: CASSQDRDTEAFF. The CDR3, as DNA: TGTGCCAGTTCCCAGGACAGGGACACTGAAGCTTTCTTT.

The chain links TRBV10-3 to TRBJ2-5; D is unclear. Germline V gene sequence: CDR1 ENHRY, CDR2 SYGVKD. CDR3 length equals 13 residues. Trimming shortened V by 7 bases and J by 3 bases, and 12 bases separated the two germline ends. The CDR3 DNA follows: TGTGCCATCAAAAAGGCTGGGGAAGAGACCCAGTACTTC. Translated, it gives CAIKKAGEETQYF.

This CDR3 is CASSRLGEGYTF. The CDR3 region has the DNA TGTGCCAGCAGCCGACTGGGGGAAGGCTACACCTTC. V and J are TRBV5-6 and TRBJ1-2, with D maybe TRBD1 (5 bases). The V and J ends lost 4 bases and 8 bases respectively, with 12 bases between them. The CDR3 loop spans 12 amino acids. Germline CDR1 reads SGHDT; CDR2 reads YYEEEE. The full variable domain, rest sourced from reference TRBV5-6 and TRBJ1-2, is DAGVTQSPTHLIKTRGQQVTLRCSPKSGHDTVSWYQQALGQGPQFIFQYYEEEERQRGNFPDRFSGHQFPNYSSELNVNALLLGDSALYLCASSRLGEGYTFGSGTRLTVV.

The rearrangement links TRBV5-4 to TRBJ2-7; 9 positions match TRBD1. CDR1 SGHNT and CDR2 YYREEE come from the germline V gene (reference sequence). There are 14 residues in the CDR3. The J segment lost 4 bases and the V segment lost 4 bases, leaving 6 bases of the junction unmatched. The chain's CDR3 is CASSTGTGKYEQYF. The CDR3 DNA reads TGTGCCAGCAGCACCGGGACAGGGAAATACGAGCAGTACTTC.

The CDR3 nucleotides are TGTGCCAGCTCACCACCGAGCGGGGGGTCCTCTAACAATGAGCAGTTCTTC. Translating it yields CASSPPSGGSSNNEQFF. This sequence joins TRBV18 and TRBJ2-1, with 9 bases fitting TRBD2. The germline CDR1 and CDR2 sequences are KGHSH and LQKENI. V gave up 0 bases and J gave up 5 bases; unmatched junction bases: 8. The CDR3 has 17 amino acids.

This chain uses TRBV9 with TRBJ2-5; D possibly matches TRBD1 or TRBD2 (6 bases each). V lost 0 bases and J lost 5, with 11 bases in between. The germline V gene encodes CDR1 SGDLS and CDR2 YYNGEE. CDR3 length equals 14 residues. The CDR3 DNA sequence: TGTGCCAGCAGCGTAGGGGGGGCGGGTGAGACCCAGTACTTC. Translating it yields CASSVGGAGETQYF.

Here the CDR3 DNA reads TGTGCCAGCAGTTTGTTCGGGGCGGGTAGTGAGCAGTTCTTC. Its protein product is CASSLFGAGSEQFF. The chain employs TRBV6-5 and TRBJ2-1; D is tentatively TRBD1 or TRBD2 (5 bases each). V lost 4 bases and J 9 bases, leaving 16 bases between the germline ends. The CDR3 length is 14 residues. Looked up from germline, CDR1 is MNHEY and CDR2 is SVGAGI.

The V and J genes are TRBV5-6 and TRBJ2-7; TRBD1 is a possible D gene (6 bases). Trimming shortened V by 3 bases and J by 3 bases, and 16 bases separated the two germline ends. CDR3 length: 15 residues. Germline V lookup: CDR1 SGHDT, CDR2 YYEEEE. The CDR3 region is CASSYLRNRVYEQYF. The CDR3 DNA follows: TGTGCCAGCAGCTATTTAAGGAACAGGGTCTACGAGCAGTACTTC.

The chain joins TRBV5-1 to TRBJ2-7; possible D gene TRBD2, 6 bases. CDR1 is SGHRS and CDR2 is YFSETQ in the germline V gene. The CDR3 has 14 amino acids. The V end was cut by 4 bases, the J end by 2 bases, with 13 bases between. CDR3 loop: CASSGGTDTYEQYF. The CDR3 nucleotides read TGCGCCAGCAGCGGGGGGACCGATACCTACGAGCAGTACTTC. Full variable domain (remainder filled in from reference TRBV5-1 and TRBJ2-7): KAGVTQTPRYLIKTRGQQVTLSCSPISGHRSVSWYQQTPGQGLQFLFEYFSETQRNKGNFPGRFSGRQFSNSRSEMNVSTLELGDSALYLCASSGGTDTYEQYFGPGTRLTVT.

The chain is built from TRBV7-9 and TRBJ2-5, with D possibly matching TRBD2 (5 bases). Per germline, CDR1 SEHNR and CDR2 FQNEAQ (reference sequence). The CDR3 is 13 amino acids. Trimming cost V 2 bases and J 1 base, with 5 bases left between them. The CDR3 is CASSLRGQETQYF. In DNA form, the CDR3 reads TGTGCCAGCAGCTTACGGGGCCAAGAGACCCAGTACTTC. The full variable domain, completed using reference TRBV7-9 and TRBJ2-5, is DTGVSQNPRHKITKRGQNVTFRCDPISEHNRLYWYRQTLGQGPEFLTYFQNEAQLEKSRLLSDRFSAERPKGSFSTLEIQRTEQGDSAMYLCASSLRGQETQYFGPGTRLLVL.

The chain carries TRBV9 and TRBJ2-1; 8 bases are a match to TRBD2. From germline, CDR1 is SGDLS and CDR2 YYNGEE. Unmatched junction bases numbered 4, after V lost 3 bases and J lost 8 bases. This CDR3 spans 13 amino acids. CDR3 nucleotides: TGTGCCAGCAGCGCGGGGGGGCATTATGAGCAGTTCTTC. This gives the protein CASSAGGHYEQFF.

This clone was seen only a few times. This chain joins TRBV7-8 and TRBJ2-5, with 12 bases identical to TRBD1. Germline assignment: CDR1 SGHVS and CDR2 FQNEAQ. After removal of 5 bases from V and 5 bases from J, the junction contained 9 bases not matched to a gene. The CDR3 contains 16 residues. The CDR3: CASSVLGTGGLETQYF. The CDR3 nucleotides read TGTGCCAGCAGCGTCCTTGGGACAGGGGGCTTGGAGACCCAGTACTTC.

This clone was seen once. This chain connects TRBV10-3 to TRBJ1-2; D is uncertain. This CDR3 has 12 residues. CDR1 ENHRY and CDR2 SYGVKD come from the germline V gene. The V gene lost 0 bases and the J gene lost 3 bases, with 2 bases spanning the gap. CDR3 sequence reads: CAISESDYGYTF. CDR3 coding DNA: TGTGCCATCAGTGAGTCCGACTATGGCTACACCTTC.

In DNA form, the CDR3 reads TGTGCCAGCAGCCAATACCGGGGGCTCGGGGAGACCCAGTACTTC. It is translated as CASSQYRGLGETQYF. This chain uses TRBV7-2 with TRBJ2-5; D could derive from TRBD1 or TRBD2 (6 bases each). Trimming removed 5 bases at V and 5 bases at J, with 18 bases between. The CDR3 has 15 amino acids. In germline, CDR1 is SGHTA, CDR2 FQGNSA.

The table lists this clone with a few counts. This sequence joins TRBV5-1 and TRBJ2-7; 8 bases are a match to TRBD1. The CDR3 covers 12 residues. The V and J ends lost 4 bases and 6 bases, in that order; junction bases with no gene match: 3. Germline V gene data show CDR1 as SGHRS and CDR2 as YFSETQ. This chain's CDR3 is CASSRTGSEQYF. The CDR3, as DNA: TGCGCCAGCAGCCGGACAGGGTCCGAGCAGTACTTC.

The chain combines TRBV10-3 with TRBJ2-7; maybe TRBD1 (5 bases). The CDR3 is made up of 14 amino acids. The germline CDR1 and CDR2 sequences are ENHRY and SYGVKD. Trimming shortened V by 3 bases and J by 4 bases, and 13 bases separated the two germline ends. In DNA form, the CDR3 reads TGTGCCATCAGTGAAGGGGTCCGGTTTTACGAGCAGTACTTC. The encoded protein is CAISEGVRFYEQYF.

V and J are TRBV5-6 and TRBJ1-1; 8 nucleotides line up with TRBD1. Losses at the gene ends were 0 bases for V and 5 bases for J; bases not matched to a gene: 6. CDR3 length: 15 amino acids. Germline CDR1 and CDR2: SGHDT and YYEEEE. The CDR3 DNA is TGTGCCAGCAGCTTGGGACAGGGGCGTGGGACTGAAGCTTTCTTT. It translates to CASSLGQGRGTEAFF.

V is TRBV7-2 and J is TRBJ2-7; 10 positions match TRBD1. The CDR3 runs 16 residues. Germline V CDR1 and CDR2: SGHTA, FQGNSA. V shed 5 bases and J 2 bases; nucleotides not matched to a gene: 9. The CDR3 reads CASSPIGQGGAYEQYF. DNA of the CDR3: TGTGCCAGCAGCCCTATTGGACAGGGGGGTGCCTACGAGCAGTACTTC.